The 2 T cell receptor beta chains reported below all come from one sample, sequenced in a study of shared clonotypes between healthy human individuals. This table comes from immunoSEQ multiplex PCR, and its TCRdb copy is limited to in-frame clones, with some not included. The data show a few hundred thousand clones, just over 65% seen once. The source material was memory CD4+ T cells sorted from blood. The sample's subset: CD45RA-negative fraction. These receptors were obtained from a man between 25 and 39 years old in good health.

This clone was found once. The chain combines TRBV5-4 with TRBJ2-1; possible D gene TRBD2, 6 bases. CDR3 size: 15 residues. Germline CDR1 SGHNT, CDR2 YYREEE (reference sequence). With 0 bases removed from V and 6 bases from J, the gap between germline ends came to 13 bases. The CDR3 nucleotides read TGTGCCAGCAGCTTGGGTAGTCCCGGGGGCAATGAGCAGTTCTTC. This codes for CASSLGSPGGNEQFF.

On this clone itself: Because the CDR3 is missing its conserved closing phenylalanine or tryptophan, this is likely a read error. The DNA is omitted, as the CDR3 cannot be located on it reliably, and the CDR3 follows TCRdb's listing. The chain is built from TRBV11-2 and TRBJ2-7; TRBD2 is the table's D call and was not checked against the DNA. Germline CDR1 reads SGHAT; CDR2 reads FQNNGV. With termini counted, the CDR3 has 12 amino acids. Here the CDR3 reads CASSFEFGRLAI.